The clone carrying this T cell receptor beta chain was recorded at least ten times. Its cognate antigen is unknown. This sample is drawn from a study of CD8 T cells in ankylosing spondylitis. Overall study results and limits: For ankylosing spondylitis blood, a TCR beta motif of about eight highly homologous variants appeared characteristic.

The authors made TCR beta libraries by quantitative 5'-RACE with molecular barcodes. TCRdb reprocessed the 5' RACE reads via MiXCR and lists one record per CDR3 protein. This sample has more than 400,000 distinct CDR3 sequences; approximately 5% occur once, and the top ten carry 3% to 4%. CDR3 size: 16 residues. Germline lookup yields CDR1 KGHDR and CDR2 SFDVKD. V gave up 1 base and J gave up 5 bases, with 13 bases separating them. Sequencing input: blood, either unsorted or a sorted T cell fraction (not recorded which). This chain connects TRBV24-1 to TRBJ2-2, with D possibly TRBD2 on 5 matching bases. The clonotype comes from a male donor with ankylosing spondylitis. The CDR3 loop is CATSDLDNRGTGELFF. DNA of the CDR3: TGTGCCACCAGTGATTTAGACAACCGGGGAACCGGGGAGCTGTTTTTT.